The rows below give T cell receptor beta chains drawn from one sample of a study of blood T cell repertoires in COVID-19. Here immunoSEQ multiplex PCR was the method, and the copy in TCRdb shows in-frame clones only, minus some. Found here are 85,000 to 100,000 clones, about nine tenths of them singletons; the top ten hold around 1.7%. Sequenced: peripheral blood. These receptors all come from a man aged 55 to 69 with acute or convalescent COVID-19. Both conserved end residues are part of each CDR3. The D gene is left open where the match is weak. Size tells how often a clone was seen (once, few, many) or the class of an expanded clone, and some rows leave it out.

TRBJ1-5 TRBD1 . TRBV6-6 CASSKPWTGLNQPQHF TGTGCCAGCAGTAAACCCTGGACAGGGTTAAATCAGCCCCAGCATTTT
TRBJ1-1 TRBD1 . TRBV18 CASSSGQGDAFF TGTGCCAGCTCATCGGGACAGGGGGATGCTTTCTTT
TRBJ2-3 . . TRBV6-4 CASSESYRADTQYF TGTGCCAGCAGTGAGTCCTACAGGGCAGATACGCAGTATTTT
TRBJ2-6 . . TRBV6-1 CASSESPLGRGSGANVLTF TGTGCCAGCAGTGAATCCCCACTTGGTAGGGGCTCTGGGGCCAACGTCCTGACTTTC
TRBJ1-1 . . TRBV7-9 CASSLSRQGIFMNTEAFF TGTGCCAGCAGCTTATCTAGGCAGGGGATCTTCATGAACACTGAAGCTTTCTTT
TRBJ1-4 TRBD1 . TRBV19 CASSRRTGGLVAEKLFF TGTGCCAGTAGTCGCCGGACAGGGGGTCTTGTAGCTGAAAAACTGTTTTTT
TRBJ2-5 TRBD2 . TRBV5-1 CASSLAGGANQETQYF TGCGCCAGCAGCTTGGCCGGGGGGGCGAACCAAGAGACCCAGTACTTC
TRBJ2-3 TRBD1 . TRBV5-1 CASSTGGATDTQYF TGCGCCAGCTCGACAGGGGGGGCTACAGATACGCAGTATTTT
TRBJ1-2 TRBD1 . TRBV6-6 CASSYSHRGPVGYTF TGTGCCAGCAGTTACTCTCACAGGGGGCCTGTTGGCTACACCTTC
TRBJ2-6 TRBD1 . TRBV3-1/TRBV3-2 CASSQGDSTGANVLTF TGTGCCAGCAGCCAGGGGGACAGCACTGGGGCCAACGTCCTGACTTTC
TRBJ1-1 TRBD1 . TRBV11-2 CASSSETSGTGMAFF TGTGCCAGCAGCTCGGAGACTTCCGGGACAGGGATGGCTTTCTTT
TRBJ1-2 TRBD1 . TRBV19 CASTQRDRNYGYTF TGTGCCAGTACCCAACGGGACAGGAACTATGGCTACACCTTC
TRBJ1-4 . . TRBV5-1 CASSLGETTNEKLFF TGCGCCAGCAGCTTGGGGGAGACTACTAATGAAAAACTGTTTTTT
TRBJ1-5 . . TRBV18 CASSPPGGGGKPQHF TGTGCCAGCTCACCACCGGGGGGAGGCGGGAAGCCCCAGCATTTT
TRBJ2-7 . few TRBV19 CASSGRRGDYEQYF TGTGCCAGTAGTGGACGGCGGGGAGACTACGAGCAGTACTTC
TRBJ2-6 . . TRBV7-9 CASSLGQYSGANVLTF TGTGCCAGCAGCCTCGGACAGTACTCTGGGGCCAACGTCCTGACTTTC
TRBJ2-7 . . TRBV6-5 CASSRQGGSVGQYF TGTGCCAGCAGTCGACAGGGAGGTTCCGTAGGGCAGTACTTC
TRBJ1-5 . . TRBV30 CAWSNTGLGNQPQHF TGTGCCTGGAGTAATACGGGACTAGGCAATCAGCCCCAGCATTTT
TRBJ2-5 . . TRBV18 CASSPFQGQETQYF TGTGCCAGCTCACCATTCCAGGGGCAAGAGACCCAGTACTTC
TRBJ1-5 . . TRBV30 CAWSRGTGQPQHF TGTGCCTGGAGCAGGGGAACGGGTCAGCCCCAGCATTTT
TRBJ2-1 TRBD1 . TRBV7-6 CASSGPQLGTGAQIFNEQFF TGTGCCAGCAGCGGGCCTCAACTTGGGACAGGCGCACAAATTTTCAATGAGCAGTTCTTC
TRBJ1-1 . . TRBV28 CASRNRENTEAFF TGTGCCAGCAGAAACAGGGAGAACACTGAAGCTTTCTTT
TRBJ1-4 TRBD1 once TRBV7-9 CASSFSGTGLEKLFF TGTGCCAGCAGCTTTTCCGGGACAGGGTTGGAAAAACTGTTTTTT
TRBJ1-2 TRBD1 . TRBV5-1 CASQTGGSGYTF TGCGCCAGCCAAACAGGGGGCAGTGGCTACACCTTC
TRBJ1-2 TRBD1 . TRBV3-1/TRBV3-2 CASSQRQGNGYTF TGTGCCAGCAGCCAGAGACAGGGTAATGGCTACACCTTC
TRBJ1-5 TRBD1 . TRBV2 CASSDTGEQPQHF TGTGCCAGCAGTGATACAGGGGAACAGCCCCAGCATTTT
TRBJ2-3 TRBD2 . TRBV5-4 CASSFPGGPTDTQYF TGTGCCAGCAGCTTCCCGGGGGGGCCAACAGATACGCAGTATTTT
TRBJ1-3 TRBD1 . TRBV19 CASSSDRGHGNTIYF TGTGCCAGTAGCTCCGACAGGGGGCATGGAAACACCATATATTTT
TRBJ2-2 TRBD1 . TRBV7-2 CASSLQGALGTGELFF TGTGCCAGCAGCCTACAGGGGGCGCTTGGCACCGGGGAGCTGTTTTTT
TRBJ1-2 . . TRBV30 CAWFLGGLSGPNLYGYTF TGTGCCTGGTTTTTGGGGGGGCTCTCGGGGCCCAATCTCTATGGCTACACCTTC
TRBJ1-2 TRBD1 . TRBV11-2 CASSRLGVGQGGNYGYTF TGTGCCAGCAGCCGGCTGGGAGTGGGACAGGGTGGGAACTATGGCTACACCTTC
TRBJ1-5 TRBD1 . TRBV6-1 CASSEFGATGGQPQHF TGTGCCAGCAGTGAATTTGGTGCAACAGGGGGACAGCCCCAGCATTTT
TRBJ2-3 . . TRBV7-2 CASTVRNWDNNPHF TGTGCCAGCACCGTCCGAAATTGGGACAACAATCCCCATTTT
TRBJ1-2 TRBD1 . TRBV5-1 CASSRDRGLDYGYTF TGCGCCAGCAGCCGGGACAGGGGGCTCGACTATGGCTACACCTTC
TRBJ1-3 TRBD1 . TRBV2 CASSASRGRGNTIYF TGTGCCAGCAGTGCCTCCAGGGGGCGTGGAAACACCATATATTTT
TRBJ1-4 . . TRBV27 CASGKTRDRWEKLFF TGTGCCAGCGGTAAGACCCGGGATCGTTGGGAAAAACTGTTTTTT
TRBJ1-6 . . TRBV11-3 CASSLDRRGRNSPLHF TGTGCCAGCAGCTTAGATAGGCGGGGACGTAATTCACCCCTCCACTTT
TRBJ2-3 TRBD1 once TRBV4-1 CASSSRTGKRADTQYF TGCGCCAGCAGCTCTCGGACAGGCAAAAGAGCAGATACGCAGTATTTT
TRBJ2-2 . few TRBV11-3 CASSPGTGELFF TGTGCCAGCAGCCCCGGTACCGGGGAGCTGTTTTTT
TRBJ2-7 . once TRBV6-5 CASLSGGTSLAEQYF TGTGCCAGCCTTAGCGGCGGCACCTCCCTGGCCGAGCAGTACTTC